This T cell receptor (beta chain) appears in the sequencing data of a study of blood T cell repertoires in COVID-19. Study at large: T cells, B-cell-depleted T cells, or PBMCs provided the cDNA or gDNA that served as material.

Libraries were prepared by immunoSEQ multiplex PCR; TCRdb keeps only in-frame clonotypes and omits some of them. The table includes 120,000 or so clones, about 88% detected once. A few counts support this clone. CDR1 is SGDLS and CDR2 is YYNGEE in the germline V gene. CDR3 length: 13 residues. With 4 bases removed from V and 4 bases from J, the gap between germline ends came to 11 bases. The sequence came from a woman of 80 years or more with acute or convalescent COVID-19. The specimen was peripheral blood. This chain uses TRBV9 with TRBJ1-2, with D possibly TRBD1 on 6 matching bases. Here the CDR3 DNA reads TGTGCCAGCAGCCTACAGGGTCCCTATGGCTACACCTTC. It codes for CASSLQGPYGYTF.